This TCR beta chain was captured by sequencing in a study of shared clonotypes between healthy human individuals. Study-level results: Across subsets, estimated richness was generally greater for naive than for memory populations.

Authors' processing steps: Junction-only immunoSEQ sequences carried no quality scores, so filtering differed. Sequenced by immunoSEQ multiplex PCR; TCRdb stores in-frame clones only, minus some. V and J calls plus clone size are reproduced from that table; the DNA served to infer D and trimming. The sample gives millions of clones, roughly 94% of which show up once; 0.13% is in the top ten. The germline CDR1 and CDR2 sequences are LGHNA and YSLEER. V was clipped by 0 bases and J by 4 bases; unmatched bases: 11. CDR3 length: 18 residues. This clone was recorded once. Its antigen remains unidentified. The chain couples TRBV4-3 to TRBJ2-3, with TRBD2 identical over 9 bases. The TCR was taken from a man in his late teens or twenties in good health. The sample was naive CD4+ T cells sorted from blood. Subset described: CD45RA+ positively selected. The chain's CDR3 is CASSQDGLAGRGADTQYF. The CDR3 region has the DNA TGCGCCAGCAGCCAAGATGGCCTAGCGGGACGAGGGGCAGATACGCAGTATTTT.